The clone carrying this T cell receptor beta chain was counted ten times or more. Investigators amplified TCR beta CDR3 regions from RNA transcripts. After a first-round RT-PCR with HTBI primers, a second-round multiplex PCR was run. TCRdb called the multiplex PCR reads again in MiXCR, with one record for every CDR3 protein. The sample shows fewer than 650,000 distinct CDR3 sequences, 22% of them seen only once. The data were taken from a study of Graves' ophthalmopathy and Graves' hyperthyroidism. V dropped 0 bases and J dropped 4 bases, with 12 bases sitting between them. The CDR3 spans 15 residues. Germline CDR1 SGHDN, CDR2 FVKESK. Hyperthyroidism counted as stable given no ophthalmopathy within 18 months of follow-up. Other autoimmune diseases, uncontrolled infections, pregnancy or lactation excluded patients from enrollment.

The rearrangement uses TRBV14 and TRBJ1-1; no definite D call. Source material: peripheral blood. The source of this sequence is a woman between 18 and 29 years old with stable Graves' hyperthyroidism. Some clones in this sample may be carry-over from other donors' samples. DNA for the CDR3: TGTGCCAGCAGCCAAGATTTGTCAGGACTCACTGAAGCTTTCTTT. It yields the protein CASSQDLSGLTEAFF.